This T cell receptor (beta chain) originates from a study of blood T cell repertoires in COVID-19 (dated by TCRdb to 2020 to 2021). Context from the whole study: The collaborator samples originated in the United States, Italy and Spain and spanned the acute and convalescent phases of COVID-19. A de-identified subject ID, COVID-19 status, age in years and sex were almost always included in the sample metadata. Samples were obtained from the ongoing ImmuneRACE study (first 160 participants) and from some 1,300 subjects provided by 6 global collaborators. The repertoires were released in a freely available public database meant as a resource for research on the immune response to SARS-CoV-2. Where available, HLA class I and class II types were obtained from metadata supplied by the sample provider rather than from assay-based typing. The material from the prospective study consisted of cDNA or gDNA derived from T cells, B-cell-depleted T cells, or PBMCs. The dataset comprised deeply sampled blood TCRbeta repertoires from subjects exposed to, actively infected with, or recovered from COVID-19. Results and caveats for the whole study, not just this receptor: Clinical and demographic metadata were provided uncurated, with the amount varying by source and participant.

Including cysteine and phenylalanine, the CDR3 has 14 amino acids. CDR3 DNA is the only sequence kept; it has 42 bases, read in frame from the first base. According to the germline V gene, CDR1 reads SGDLS and CDR2 reads YYNGEE. At the junction V is shortened by 2 bases and J by 8 bases; bases outside the gene matches: 5. The immunoSEQ Assay, a bias-controlled multiplex PCR, was used to amplify TCRbeta CDR3 regions from genomic DNA. For the original study's pipeline: The number of nucleated cells in each sample was estimated by amplification of reference gene primers within the assay. To quantify the absolute abundance of each unique TCRbeta CDR3 rearrangement, sequence reads were collapsed and filtered. Productive Simpson clonality was computed per sample as the square root of Simpson's diversity index over productive rearrangements. TCRdb mirrors the immuneACCESS table, restricted to in-frame sequences. Some clones are absent from its copies; in checked studies, under half trace to an unresolved V gene, and the reason for the others is unknown. V, J and clone size were drawn from that table, and D and trimming were deduced from the DNA. In all, the sample holds some 220,000 clones, and under 90% of those were seen once. 4.5% to 6% of the sample is taken by the ten largest.

As to this clone: The clone's antigen remains unknown. There are no base qualities to consult, and no much larger clone falls within one base.

Another Seattle source contributed samples from volunteer blood donors who had recovered from COVID-19. Whole blood was collected in K2EDTA tubes by collaborating institutions according to the institutions' own protocols. For TCRbeta analysis, collaborator samples were shipped as frozen whole blood, as isolated PBMCs, or as DNA extracted from either sample type. This chain joins TRBV9 to TRBJ1-4, with 8 middle bases fitting TRBD1. The sample was peripheral blood. This receptor was taken from a woman aged 55 to 70 who had recovered from COVID-19. The CDR3 reads as follows: CASSVTGGGEKLFF. The DNA sequence is TGTGCCAGCAGCGTTACAGGGGGTGGCGAAAAACTGTTTTTT.